The entry that follows covers one T cell receptor (beta chain) sequence. The CDR3 totals 14 residues. V lost 3 bases, J lost 6 bases, and 11 bases lay in between. Germline V gene lookup returns CDR1 LGHNA and CDR2 YSLEER. This sample is part of a study of T cell responses to AZD1222 COVID-19 vaccine. Profiled with immunoSEQ multiplex PCR; TCRdb holds only in-frame clones, not every one. The sample includes around 95,000 clones, roughly 86% of them seen just once. This chain uses TRBV4-3 with TRBJ1-4; tentative D call: TRBD1 (6 bases). Sequenced material: peripheral blood, taken on day 0 of MenACWY control vaccination. The TCR comes from an adult in good health. CDR3 loop: CASSHNRVDEKLFF. The CDR3 bases are TGCGCCAGCAGCCATAACAGGGTTGATGAAAAACTGTTTTTT.